A single sample is the source of the 10 T cell receptor beta chains below, sequenced in a study of vaccination effects on CD4 cells after COVID-19. Assay used: immunoSEQ multiplex PCR; TCRdb lists only in-frame clones, some missing. The sample holds tens of thousands of clones, approximately 67% seen once. These receptors lack a known antigen. Once cultured for 9 to 11 days, the cells underwent separation to obtain CD4+ T cells. Sample: CD4+ T cells from PBMCs cultured without peptide, taken before COVID-19 vaccination. The source is a human donor who received a COVID-19 vaccine.

The chain joins TRBV10-3 to TRBJ2-7; D is possibly TRBD2 (6 bases). This CDR3 has 17 amino acids. Looked up from germline, CDR1 is ENHRY and CDR2 is SYGVKD. V was clipped by 0 bases and J by 0 bases, with 15 bases between them. CDR3 residues: CAISESWEDSSSYEQYF. CDR3 DNA: TGTGCCATCAGTGAGTCCTGGGAGGACTCAAGCTCCTACGAGCAGTACTTC.

This clone has more than one count but fewer than ten. DNA for the CDR3: TGTGCCACCGGGGACGACTCCTACGAGCAGTACTTC. Its translation: CATGDDSYEQYF. This chain connects TRBV24-1 to TRBJ2-7; D assignment may be TRBD1 or TRBD2 (5 bases each). The V end lost 9 bases, the J end lost 0 bases, and 8 bases lay between the germline ends. CDR1 and CDR2 from the germline V gene are KGHDR and SFDVKD. The CDR3 totals 12 residues.

This clone was detected only once. CDR3 loop: CASSPGRGYSSIAFF. In DNA form, the CDR3 reads TGTGCCAGCAGCCCGGGTAGAGGATATTCCAGCATAGCTTTCTTT. This chain connects TRBV3-1 (or the pseudogene TRBV3-2) to TRBJ1-1; the D is unclear. CDR1 is LGHDT and CDR2 is YNNKEL in the germline V gene (reference sequence). Trimming cost V 4 bases and J 10 bases, with 22 bases left between them. The CDR3 has 15 amino acids.

The rearrangement joins TRBV19 to TRBJ1-1; D unclear. Per the germline V gene, CDR1 is LNHDA and CDR2 is SQIVND (reference sequence). Trimming cost V 3 bases and J 0 bases, with 8 bases left between them. This CDR3 comprises 14 residues. CDR3 DNA: TGTGCCAGTAGTATGGGAAGCATGAACACTGAAGCTTTCTTT. As protein: CASSMGSMNTEAFF.

J is TRBJ2-1 and V is TRBV7-7, with 15 bases lining up with TRBD2. CDR3 length equals 15 residues. The V gene end was trimmed by 5 bases and the J gene end by 6 bases; junction bases not matched to a gene: 2. In germline, CDR1 is SSHAT, CDR2 FNYEAQ (reference sequence). CDR3 protein: CASSMGLAGGNEQFF. CDR3 in DNA: TGTGCCAGCAGCATGGGACTAGCGGGGGGCAATGAGCAGTTCTTC.

This clone occurred a few times. The chain employs TRBV6-1 and TRBJ2-7; D is unclear. The CDR3 spans 16 residues. Germline lookup yields CDR1 MNHNS and CDR2 SASEGT. Trimming shortened V by 3 bases and J by 0 bases, and 15 bases separated the two germline ends. CDR3 loop: CASSDPGGLSSYEQYF. The CDR3, as DNA: TGTGCCAGCAGTGACCCGGGTGGGCTTAGCTCCTACGAGCAGTACTTC.

CDR3 region: CASSQNPGQGPPNTF. In DNA form, the CDR3 reads TGTGCCAGCAGCCAAAATCCGGGACAGGGACCCCCAAACACCTTC. This chain connects TRBV3-1 (or the pseudogene TRBV3-2) to TRBJ1-2; TRBD1 matches 9 bases. CDR1 and CDR2 (germline): LGHDT, YNNKEL (reference sequence). The CDR3 is 15 amino acids. V shed 2 bases, J shed 12 bases, and the junction held 13 bases outside the gene matches.

This chain joins TRBV7-6 and TRBJ2-7, with 8 nucleotides matching TRBD1. V lost 0 bases to trimming and J lost 4 bases; unmatched junction nucleotides: 8. From germline, CDR1 is SGHVS and CDR2 FNYEAQ. The CDR3 totals 16 residues. The CDR3 loop reads CASSLAVTGVWYEQYF. CDR3 DNA sequence: TGTGCCAGCAGCTTAGCGGTGACAGGGGTTTGGTACGAGCAGTACTTC.

This clone has only a few counts. The chain carries TRBV9 and TRBJ2-1; 8 positions agree with TRBD1. The CDR3 contains 15 residues. The germline V gene has CDR1 SGDLS and CDR2 YYNGEE. With V trimmed by 3 bases and J by 5 bases, 7 bases remained unmatched. In nucleotides, the CDR3 is TGTGCCAGCAGCGCGGCCGGGACAGGACACAATGAGCAGTTCTTC. Amino acids: CASSAAGTGHNEQFF.

This chain joins TRBV3-1 (or the pseudogene TRBV3-2) and TRBJ1-4; D call uncertain. This CDR3 has 14 amino acids. Germline assignment: CDR1 LGHDT and CDR2 YNNKEL (reference sequence). Deletions cut 1 base from V and 0 bases from J, with 3 bases between. The CDR3 DNA reads TGTGCCAGCAGCCAAGGACCAACTAATGAAAAACTGTTTTTT. Protein: CASSQGPTNEKLFF.